These 14 T cell receptor beta chains were all obtained from the same sample, sequenced in a study of shared clonotypes between healthy human individuals. Assay: immunoSEQ multiplex PCR; the TCRdb copy retains only in-frame clones and omits some. The sample has 600,000 to 750,000 clones, 72% seen once. Sequenced: memory CD4+ T cells sorted from blood. The subset here: CD45RA-negative fraction. The receptor source for this set is a woman aged 25-40 years in good health.

This clone appeared a few times. V gene TRBV7-3 combines with J gene TRBJ2-3; D is unresolved. This CDR3 is built from 14 residues. Germline loops: CDR1 SGHTA, CDR2 FQGTGA. Trimming shortened V by 5 bases and J by 2 bases, and 11 bases separated the two germline ends. The CDR3 is CASSPGRHTDTQYF. In DNA, the CDR3 is TGTGCCAGCAGCCCAGGACGCCACACAGATACGCAGTATTTT.

The chain links TRBV30 to TRBJ1-1, with TRBD1 as a possible D gene (6 bases). V was trimmed by 4 bases and J by 9 bases, leaving 15 bases between them. CDR3 length: 12 residues. Germline V gene data show CDR1 as GTSNPN and CDR2 as SVGIG (reference sequence). The CDR3 loop reads CAWNPSTGKAFF. CDR3 nucleotides: TGTGCCTGGAACCCATCAACAGGGAAAGCTTTCTTT.

Comments on this clone: Other DNA variants within this sample encode the same CDR3. The CDR3 DNA reads TGTGCCAGCAGCTTAGATCGTGGGACAGATACGCAGTATTTT. Translating gives CASSLDRGTDTQYF. This rearrangement joins TRBV7-9 to TRBJ2-3; no clear D gene. This CDR3 has 14 amino acids. Looked up from germline, CDR1 is SEHNR and CDR2 is FQNEAQ (reference sequence). The ends were cut back, 1 base at V and 3 bases at J, with 8 bases in the middle.

This clone was observed a few times. The chain recombines TRBV6-1 with TRBJ2-3, with D unresolved. Looked up from germline, CDR1 is MNHNS and CDR2 is SASEGT. V was cut by 2 bases and J by 2 bases, with 5 bases left in between. The CDR3 runs 13 residues. The CDR3 bases are TGTGCCAGCAGTGAACCGAACACAGATACGCAGTATTTT. Residues: CASSEPNTDTQYF.

This chain links TRBV7-8 with TRBJ1-5, with D uncertain. Between the trimmed V and J ends, which lost 5 bases and 3 bases, there was a span of 17 bases. The CDR3 loop spans 16 amino acids. Per the germline V gene, CDR1 is SGHVS and CDR2 is FQNEAQ. The CDR3 DNA sequence: TGTGCCAGCAGCCTTACCTCGACGTACCTCAATCAGCCCCAGCATTTT. Translation gives CASSLTSTYLNQPQHF. Supplemented by reference TRBV7-8 and TRBJ1-5, the full variable domain reads GAGVSQSPRYKVAKRGQDVALRCDPISGHVSLFWYQQALGQGPEFLTYFQNEAQLDKSGLPSDRFFAERPEGSVSTLKIQRTQQEDSAVYLCASSLTSTYLNQPQHFGDGTRLSIL.

V gene TRBV5-1 combines with J gene TRBJ1-1; 10 bases are a match to TRBD1. V was clipped by 4 bases and J by 5 bases; unmatched bases: 8. The CDR3 contains 15 residues. CDR1 and CDR2 from the germline V gene are SGHRS and YFSETQ. The CDR3 region is CASSVRDRGGTEAFF. Here the CDR3 DNA reads TGCGCCAGCAGCGTCCGGGACAGGGGTGGAACTGAAGCTTTCTTT.

The chain employs TRBV29-1 and TRBJ1-4; D uncertain. This CDR3 has 14 amino acids. Trimming left V 6 bases short and J 0 bases short, with 11 bases between. The germline CDR1 and CDR2 sequences are SQVTM and ANQGSEA. CDR3 in amino acids: CSVGRAATNEKLFF. DNA of the CDR3: TGCAGCGTAGGGAGGGCGGCAACTAATGAAAAACTGTTTTTT. Complete variable domain (other parts from reference TRBV29-1 and TRBJ1-4): SAVISQKPSRDICQRGTSLTIQCQVDSQVTMMFWYRQQPGQSLTLIATANQGSEATYESGFVIDKFPISRPNLTFSTLTVSNMSPEDSSIYLCSVGRAATNEKLFFGSGTQLSVL.

This chain connects TRBV7-2 to TRBJ2-2; 8 positions agree with TRBD1. The CDR3 runs to 14 residues. From germline, CDR1 is SGHTA and CDR2 FQGNSA. The V segment lost 5 bases and the J segment 7 bases; nucleotides outside the gene matches: 6. The CDR3 reads CASSPRTGIGELFF. The CDR3 DNA follows: TGTGCCAGCAGCCCGAGGACAGGGATCGGGGAGCTGTTTTTT. The whole variable domain, remainder taken from reference TRBV7-2 and TRBJ2-2, is GAGVSQSPSNKVTEKGKDVELRCDPISGHTALYWYRQSLGQGLEFLIYFQGNSAPDKSGLPSDRFSAERTGGSVSTLTIQRTQQEDSAVYLCASSPRTGIGELFFGEGSRLTVL.

The V gene is TRBV28, the J gene TRBJ1-4, with 8 bases that match TRBD1. CDR1 is MDHEN and CDR2 is SYDVKM in the germline V gene. This CDR3 spans 15 amino acids. Trimming took 5 bases from V and 4 from J; bases not matched to a gene: 6. CDR3 protein: CASSPGTGVNEKLFF. The CDR3 DNA reads as TGTGCCAGCAGTCCAGGGACAGGTGTTAATGAAAAACTGTTTTTT.

The chain employs TRBV28 and TRBJ1-1, with a weak D call TRBD1 (6 bases). The V gene lost 2 bases and the J gene lost 5 bases, with 12 bases spanning the gap. Germline CDR1 MDHEN, CDR2 SYDVKM. The CDR3 consists of 14 residues. This chain's CDR3 is CASSLPGARTEAFF. The CDR3 nucleotides are TGTGCCAGCAGTTTACCGGGGGCGCGTACTGAAGCTTTCTTT.

Comment on this clone: A clone one base away is much larger, so this may be a read error. The chain links TRBV11-1 to TRBJ2-5; unclear D gene. The CDR3 runs to 11 residues. V dropped 5 bases and J dropped 1 base, with 2 bases sitting between them. The V gene's germline CDR1 is SGHAT and CDR2 FQDESV (reference sequence). In nucleotides, the CDR3 is TGTGCCAGCAGCCTCCAAGAGACCCAGTACTTC. Translation gives CASSLQETQYF.

This chain joins TRBV5-1 and TRBJ1-1; D not resolved. Germline CDR1 reads SGHRS; CDR2 reads YFSETQ. This CDR3 is built from 14 residues. V lost 4 bases, J lost 3 bases, and 13 bases lay in between. The CDR3 DNA reads as TGCGCCAGCAGCCTACAGCCCTGGGACACTGAAGCTTTCTTT. It is translated as CASSLQPWDTEAFF.

The chain combines TRBV16 with TRBJ2-5, with 8 bases matching TRBD2. V gave up 4 bases and J gave up 2 bases; unmatched junction bases: 6. This CDR3 is built from 15 residues. Germline V gives CDR1 KGHSY, CDR2 FQNENV. CDR3 sequence (DNA): TGTGCCAGCAGCCGATCTAGCGGGTTTCAAGAGACCCAGTACTTC. Its protein product is CASSRSSGFQETQYF.

Comments on this clone: The germline gene is not matched at one end of the junction; a read error may be the cause. The chain is built from TRBV7-9 and TRBJ2-5; tentatively, D is TRBD1 (6 bases). Germline CDR1 and CDR2: SEHNR and FQNEAQ (reference sequence). The CDR3 has 18 amino acids. The CDR3 DNA reads as TGTGCCAGCAGCCGTACTCCCACAGGGTTGGGGCACCAGGAGACCCAGTACTTC. Its protein product is CASSRTPTGLGHQETQYF.